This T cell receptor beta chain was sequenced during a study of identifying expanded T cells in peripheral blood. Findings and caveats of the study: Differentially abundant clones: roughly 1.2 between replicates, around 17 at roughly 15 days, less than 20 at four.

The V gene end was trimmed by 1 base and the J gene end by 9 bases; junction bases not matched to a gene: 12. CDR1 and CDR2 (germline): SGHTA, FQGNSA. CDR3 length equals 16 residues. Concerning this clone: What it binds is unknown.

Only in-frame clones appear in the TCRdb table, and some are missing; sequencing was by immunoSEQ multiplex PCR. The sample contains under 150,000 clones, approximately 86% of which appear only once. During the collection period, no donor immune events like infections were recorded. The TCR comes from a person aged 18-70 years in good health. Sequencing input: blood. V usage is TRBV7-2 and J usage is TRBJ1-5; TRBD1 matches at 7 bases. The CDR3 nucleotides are TGTGCCAGCAGCTTAGAGGGGCGGACAGGCCCAAGGCCCCAGCATTTT. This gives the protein CASSLEGRTGPRPQHF.